The 5 T cell receptor beta chains in this list originate from one sample, sequenced in a study of CD8+CD57+ T cells in acquired aplastic anemia. The use of genomic DNA as template underpinned the TCR beta VDJ and CDR3 profiling. One entry per CDR3 protein results from TCRdb running MiXCR on the reads. The sample lists about half a million distinct CDR3 sequences, around 30% seen once, with less than 1% in the top ten. Patients who underwent sequencing had shown CD8+CD57+ cell expansion by flow cytometry. Source material: sorted CD4+, CD8+, or CD8+CD57+ T cells (not recorded which) from PBMCs. These receptors all come from a human donor with aplastic anemia.

The chain uses TRBV5-1 and TRBJ1-4; maybe TRBD1 (6 bases). The CDR3 spans 15 residues. Germline assignment: CDR1 SGHRS and CDR2 YFSETQ. The V end lost 1 base, the J end lost 3 bases, and 10 bases lay between the germline ends. CDR3 protein: CASSLQGPANEKLFF. The CDR3 DNA reads TGCGCCAGCAGCTTGCAGGGGCCGGCTAATGAAAAACTGTTTTTT.

This clonotype was recorded many times. The chain links TRBV10-3 to TRBJ1-1, with D possibly being TRBD1 (5 bases). Germline V CDR1 and CDR2: ENHRY, SYGVKD. The CDR3 consists of 14 residues. The V gene lost 4 bases and the J gene lost 3 bases, with 12 bases spanning the gap. DNA of the CDR3: TGTGCCATCAGTGGCGGGACGGGGGACACTGAAGCTTTCTTT. Translation gives CAISGGTGDTEAFF.

This clonotype has at least ten counts. This chain links TRBV7-9 with TRBJ2-5; 7 bases are shared with TRBD1. Per germline, CDR1 SEHNR and CDR2 FQNEAQ (reference sequence). Trimming removed 5 bases from V and 1 base from J; junction bases left unmatched: 4. The length of the CDR3 is 14 residues. The CDR3 is CASSVQGTQETQYF. Here the CDR3 DNA reads TGTGCCAGCAGCGTACAGGGGACCCAAGAGACCCAGTACTTC.

V and J are TRBV12-3 or TRBV12-4 and TRBJ2-2; D remains unclear. Trimming pared 2 bases from V and 8 bases from J, leaving 9 bases between. The CDR3 length is 13 residues. CDR3 region: CASSLHLLGELFF. DNA for the CDR3: TGTGCCAGCAGTTTACACCTTCTTGGGGAGCTGTTTTTT.

This clonotype was seen more than once but under ten times. The chain couples TRBV20-1 to TRBJ2-4; tentatively, D is TRBD1 (5 bases). From germline, CDR1 is DFQATT and CDR2 SNEGSKA (reference sequence). This CDR3 is built from 15 residues. V lost 2 bases and J 4 bases, leaving 15 bases between the germline ends. The CDR3 region is CSARPPTANKNIQYF. CDR3 in DNA: TGCAGTGCTAGACCGCCGACAGCAAATAAAAACATTCAGTACTTC.